These T cell receptor beta chains were read from a single sample in a study of T cell responses to AZD1222 COVID-19 vaccine. Profiling relied on immunoSEQ multiplex PCR, and the TCRdb table lists in-frame clones only, not all of them. The repertoire holds tens of thousands of clones, with roughly 89% as singletons. The starting material was peripheral blood, obtained on day 0 of MenACWY control vaccination. These receptors were obtained from an adult in good health. Each CDR3 is given with its conserved first and last residue.

cdr3_aa: CASSKGYEQYF
v_call: TRBV19

cdr3_aa: CASSQGQGGYGYTF
v_call: TRBV4-2

cdr3_aa: CASSPHSGANVLTF
v_call: TRBV6-5

cdr3_aa: CASTSGFENTEAFF
v_call: TRBV6-5

cdr3_aa: CSAELTQETQYF
v_call: TRBV29-1

cdr3_aa: CSVAKVAGETQYF
v_call: TRBV29-1

cdr3_aa: CASSPNFGQGETQYF
v_call: TRBV4-2

cdr3_aa: CASSPRPLTLRTDTQYF
v_call: TRBV18

cdr3_aa: CASTRGQYTEAFF
v_call: TRBV12-3/TRBV12-4

cdr3_aa: CSASDDPNTGELFF
v_call: TRBV20-1

cdr3_aa: CASSQASGSNYEKLFF
v_call: TRBV4-1

cdr3_aa: CASSGEVDTEAFF
v_call: TRBV6-4

cdr3_aa: CATSSHRTLNEKLFF
v_call: TRBV15

cdr3_aa: CASSSSGGTDTQYF
v_call: TRBV6-5

cdr3_aa: CASSLLPGSVYSEAFF
v_call: TRBV27

cdr3_aa: CASSRDSFPTYNEQFF
v_call: TRBV19

cdr3_aa: CASSLRTGIREQYF
v_call: TRBV6-2/TRBV6-3

cdr3_aa: CGGGEAYEQYF
v_call: TRBV29-1

cdr3_aa: CASSLAGQNTEAFF
v_call: TRBV5-1

cdr3_aa: CASSLAGVNTGELFF
v_call: TRBV28

cdr3_aa: CASTTSGASTDTQYF
v_call: TRBV5-1

cdr3_aa: CASRGQGYTGELFF
v_call: TRBV2

cdr3_aa: CASSELGRTEAFF
v_call: TRBV25-1

cdr3_aa: CASSPPGQGAWLFF
v_call: TRBV18

cdr3_aa: CATSTDANEKLFF
v_call: TRBV2

cdr3_aa: CASSPRQGATDTQYF
v_call: TRBV27

cdr3_aa: CASLAGGATDTQYF
v_call: TRBV28

cdr3_aa: CASSPNNQGNQPQHF
v_call: TRBV5-6

cdr3_aa: CASSRQGSGGTEAFF
v_call: TRBV19

cdr3_aa: CASRLEVSQPQHF
v_call: TRBV28

cdr3_aa: CASSYLEGQGKETQYF
v_call: TRBV6-2/TRBV6-3

cdr3_aa: CASSVGLDSGNTIYF
v_call: TRBV7-8

cdr3_aa: CASSETGASTDTQYF
v_call: TRBV6-1

cdr3_aa: CASSLEGTPEGYGYTF
v_call: TRBV18

cdr3_aa: CASSGAGQKLNTEAFF
v_call: TRBV28

cdr3_aa: CASNLQGGEQYF
v_call: TRBV2

cdr3_aa: CASSPRTSGNTIYF
v_call: TRBV6-6

cdr3_aa: CASSARTRPTGELFF
v_call: TRBV9

cdr3_aa: CASTGQVGNEQFF
v_call: TRBV10-1

cdr3_aa: CASSQVGQGQETQYF
v_call: TRBV4-2

cdr3_aa: CASSYADRDYGYTF
v_call: TRBV6-5

cdr3_aa: CASSLSSLAGGSGDTQYF
v_call: TRBV11-2

cdr3_aa: CASRRSLSETQYF
v_call: TRBV6-5

cdr3_aa: CASSLLQSTYEQYF
v_call: TRBV11-2

cdr3_aa: CASSLASAVSEAFF
v_call: TRBV7-9

cdr3_aa: CASGASSNEKLFF
v_call: TRBV18

cdr3_aa: CASSIKSGYTEAFF
v_call: TRBV19

cdr3_aa: CAIRTRGRGPNTGELFF
v_call: TRBV10-3

cdr3_aa: CASSQGQGSSPLHF
v_call: TRBV6-6